A selection of T cell receptor beta chains follows, all from one sample in a study of blood T cell repertoires in COVID-19. Profiling relied on immunoSEQ multiplex PCR, and the TCRdb table lists in-frame clones only, not all of them. The sample has 250,000 to 350,000 clones; 85% to 90% are singletons. The sequenced sample was PBMCs or T cells enriched from blood (not recorded which). The receptor set was obtained from a woman under 30 with acute COVID-19. The CDR3 runs from the conserved cysteine through the conserved F or W. Fields, in order: clone size, J gene, D gene, V gene, CDR3 DNA, CDR3 protein. D genes are given only for firm matches. The size entry is marked missing in some rows and otherwise reads once, few, many or a size class.

>.|TRBJ2-1|.|TRBV11-3
TGTGCCAGCAGCTTAGATTTCTCACGGAGATACAATGAGCAGTTCTTC
CASSLDFSRRYNEQFF
>.|TRBJ2-5|.|TRBV12-5
TGTGCTAGTGGGGTTAGCGGACTGAACCAAGAGACCCAGTACTTC
CASGVSGLNQETQYF
>.|TRBJ2-5|.|TRBV18
TGTGCCAGCTCACTGAGTCAAGAGACCCAGTACTTC
CASSLSQETQYF
>.|TRBJ1-1|.|TRBV9
TGTGCCAGCAGCGTGTGGGCCTCAAGCAACAGGGAAGCTTTCTTT
CASSVWASSNREAFF
>.|TRBJ1-2|TRBD1|TRBV7-9
TGTGCCAGCAGCTCCGGACAGGGAGATGGCTACACCTTC
CASSSGQGDGYTF
>.|TRBJ2-5|TRBD1|TRBV28
TGTGCCAGCAGAACCGGGACAGGGGAAGAGACCCAGTACTTC
CASRTGTGEETQYF
>once|TRBJ1-6|.|TRBV20-1
TGCAGTGCTTCTCTTACAGGGCCCCTCCACTTT
CSASLTGPLHF
>.|TRBJ1-3|TRBD1|TRBV25-1
TGTGCCAGCAGTGAAAGTTCAGGGGGCGCCTCTGGAAACACCATATATTTT
CASSESSGGASGNTIYF
>.|TRBJ1-5|TRBD1|TRBV16
TGTGCCAGCAGCCTCACAGGGGGGAATCAGCCCCAGCATTTT
CASSLTGGNQPQHF
>.|TRBJ1-1|TRBD1|TRBV6-5
TGTGCCAGCAGTTACCAGGGGGGAGCTTTCTTT
CASSYQGGAFF
>.|TRBJ1-2|TRBD1|TRBV5-1
TGCGCCAGCAGCTTAGGACAGGGCTCTAACTATGGCTACACCTTC
CASSLGQGSNYGYTF
>.|TRBJ2-7|TRBD2|TRBV2
TGTGCCAGCAGCCTCAGTCGGGGGGTCGACTACGAGCAGTACTTC
CASSLSRGVDYEQYF
>.|TRBJ1-1|.|TRBV13
TGTGCCACGACAGGAATGAACACTGAAGCTTTCTTT
CATTGMNTEAFF
>.|TRBJ1-5|TRBD1|TRBV5-8
TGTGCCAGCAGCCGGGGGACAGGGCAGAATCAGCCCCAGCATTTT
CASSRGTGQNQPQHF
>.|TRBJ2-7|TRBD1|TRBV2
TGTGCCAGCAGTGAACGGGACAGGGGGGGAGAGCAGTACTTC
CASSERDRGGEQYF
>.|TRBJ1-2|.|TRBV5-6
TGTGCCAGCAGCTTCAGTGTCCATGGCTACACCTTC
CASSFSVHGYTF
>.|TRBJ1-4|.|TRBV2
TGTGCCAGCAGTGAAGTAACAGGGAGCTTTGGTGGTGAAAAACTGTTTTTT
CASSEVTGSFGGEKLFF
>.|TRBJ2-1|TRBD2|TRBV9
TGTGCCAGCAGCGTAGACCCCCCCAGCGGGGCCTACAATGAGCAGTTCTTC
CASSVDPPSGAYNEQFF
>.|TRBJ2-2|TRBD1|TRBV5-1
TGCGCCAGCAGCCCCGGGACAGAAGGCACCGGGGAGCTGTTTTTT
CASSPGTEGTGELFF
>.|TRBJ2-7|TRBD2|TRBV3-1/TRBV3-2
TGTGCCAGCAGCCCACCGCCAGCGGGAGGGCCCCACGAGCAGTACTTC
CASSPPPAGGPHEQYF
>.|TRBJ1-5|.|TRBV19
TGTGCCAGTAGGCCGGGCCCCGGGATCCAGCCCCAGCATTTT
CASRPGPGIQPQHF
>.|TRBJ2-5|TRBD1|TRBV7-9
TGTGCCAGCAGCCCCGACAGGGGTCGGGAGACCCAGTACTTC
CASSPDRGRETQYF
>once|TRBJ1-1|.|TRBV28
TGTGCCAGCAGTTTCCTGACAGGAGTGAACACTGAAGCTTTCTTT
CASSFLTGVNTEAFF
>.|TRBJ2-7|TRBD2|TRBV30
TGTGCCTGGCGAACTAGCGGGACTTACGAGCAGTACTTC
CAWRTSGTYEQYF
>once|TRBJ1-2|.|TRBV28
TGTGCCAGCAGCGCTGGGCAGAACTATGGCTACACCTTC
CASSAGQNYGYTF
>.|TRBJ1-2|.|TRBV12-3/TRBV12-4
TGTGCCAGCAGCTGGGGCCTTGGCTACACCTTC
CASSWGLGYTF
>.|TRBJ1-4|TRBD1|TRBV9
TGTGCCAGCACGGGACAGGGTAGTGAAAAACTGTTTTTT
CASTGQGSEKLFF
>.|TRBJ2-7|TRBD2|TRBV6-2/TRBV6-3
TGTGCCAGCAGCCTCTTTGGGACTAGCGGCTCCTACGAGCAGTACTTC
CASSLFGTSGSYEQYF
>.|TRBJ2-1|.|TRBV3-1/TRBV3-2
TGTGCCAGCAGCCAAGAAAGGCTAGCCTTAGATGAGCAGTTCTTC
CASSQERLALDEQFF
>.|TRBJ1-1|.|TRBV29-1
TGCAGCGTATGGGAGGGGAACACTGAAGCTTTCTTT
CSVWEGNTEAFF
>.|TRBJ2-3|.|TRBV5-1
TGCGCCAGCAGCTTGGTACAGGGTACCACAGATACGCAGTATTTT
CASSLVQGTTDTQYF
>once|TRBJ1-2|.|TRBV29-1
TGCAGCGTTGAAGGAGGGATCACTAACTATGGCTACACCTTC
CSVEGGITNYGYTF
>once|TRBJ2-1|TRBD2|TRBV3-1/TRBV3-2
TGTGCCAGCAGCCAAGATTGGACGGGAGGGTCCGGGAATGAGCAGTTCTTC
CASSQDWTGGSGNEQFF
>.|TRBJ1-4|TRBD1|TRBV5-1
TGCGCCAGCAGCTTGGGGGACAGGGCAACTAATGAAAAACTGTTTTTT
CASSLGDRATNEKLFF
>.|TRBJ1-2|.|TRBV28
TGTGCCAGCAGTTTCCGGGGGAACTATGGCTACACCTTC
CASSFRGNYGYTF
>.|TRBJ2-1|.|TRBV19
TGTGCCACCGCGTGGCCGGGTAACACTTACTCCTACAATGAGCAGTTCTTC
CATAWPGNTYSYNEQFF
>many|TRBJ2-1|TRBD2|TRBV3-1/TRBV3-2
TGTGCCAGCAGCCAAGGACTAGCGGGAGGATTGGCCGATGAGCAGTTCTTC
CASSQGLAGGLADEQFF
>.|TRBJ1-2|.|TRBV11-2
TGTGCCAGCAGCCCTCAGGCAACCATTAACTATGGCTACACCTTC
CASSPQATINYGYTF